These 24 T cell receptor beta chains were all obtained from the same sample, sequenced in a study of OX40 agonist ivuxolimab in advanced cancers. Measured with immunoSEQ multiplex PCR; TCRdb has only the in-frame clones, and not every one. The data hold 130,000 or so clones, with roughly 95% observed a single time. Sequenced here: CD4+ or CD8+ T cells sorted from blood, sampled in a trial of the OX40 agonist ivuxolimab. These receptors originate from an adult with an advanced solid tumor such as melanoma, head and neck, liver or kidney cancer.

The chain recombines TRBV9 with TRBJ2-3; D is ambiguous. The V end lost 3 bases, the J end lost 5 bases, and 7 bases lay between the germline ends. The CDR3 has 12 amino acids. Per germline, CDR1 SGDLS and CDR2 YYNGEE. The DNA for the CDR3 is TGTGCCAGCAGCGGTCTTGGAGATACGCAGTATTTT. Protein: CASSGLGDTQYF.

V is TRBV6-6 and J is TRBJ1-2; D not certain. Per germline, CDR1 MNHNY and CDR2 SVGAGI (reference sequence). The CDR3 length is 14 residues. With 5 bases removed from V and 6 bases from J, the gap between germline ends came to 16 bases. CDR3: CASSPDGLGHGYTF. The CDR3 nucleotides read TGTGCCAGCAGTCCGGACGGCTTGGGCCATGGCTACACCTTC.

The chain carries TRBV5-1 and TRBJ2-5; weak D call: TRBD2 (5 bases). Trimming stripped 5 bases from V and 0 bases from J, with 14 bases between. CDR1 is SGHRS, CDR2 YFSETQ, per germline. The CDR3 is 15 amino acids. DNA of the CDR3: TGCGCCAGCAGTCTCAGCTCGGGGTACCAAGAGACCCAGTACTTC. Residues: CASSLSSGYQETQYF. The complete variable domain, with remaining parts taken from reference TRBV5-1 and TRBJ2-5, reads KAGVTQTPRYLIKTRGQQVTLSCSPISGHRSVSWYQQTPGQGLQFLFEYFSETQRNKGNFPGRFSGRQFSNSRSEMNVSTLELGDSALYLCASSLSSGYQETQYFGPGTRLLVL.

This clone showed up just once. This chain joins TRBV6-5 and TRBJ2-2; D possibly corresponds to TRBD2 (7 bases). V lost 6 bases and J 11 bases, leaving 13 bases between the germline ends. This CDR3 has 12 residues. Per the germline V gene, CDR1 is MNHEY and CDR2 is SVGAGI. The CDR3 bases are TGTGCCAGCAGCTACCCGGGGGGCGAGCTGTTTTTT. It yields the protein CASSYPGGELFF.

The rearrangement links TRBV18 to TRBJ2-7, with D possibly called TRBD1 or TRBD2 (7 bases each). V gave up 3 bases and J gave up 2 bases, with 17 bases separating them. This CDR3 comprises 16 residues. CDR1 KGHSH and CDR2 LQKENI come from the germline V gene. CDR3 protein: CASSPLVTGTTYEQYF. The CDR3 nucleotides are TGTGCCAGCTCACCTTTGGTGACAGGGACTACCTACGAGCAGTACTTC.

The chain is built from TRBV5-1 and TRBJ1-4; 7 nucleotides match TRBD1. After removal of 0 bases from V and 7 bases from J, the junction contained 12 bases not matched to a gene. Germline assignment: CDR1 SGHRS and CDR2 YFSETQ. The CDR3 is made up of 17 amino acids. This CDR3 is CASSLEGQPFLGEKLFF. The CDR3, as DNA: TGCGCCAGCAGCTTGGAGGGACAGCCTTTTTTGGGTGAAAAACTGTTTTTT.

The gene calls are TRBV5-1 and TRBJ2-5; D is uncertain. The germline V gene has CDR1 SGHRS and CDR2 YFSETQ. Trimming removed 0 bases from V and 5 bases from J, with 2 bases in between. The CDR3 extends over 11 amino acids. The CDR3, as DNA: TGCGCCAGCAGCTTGGCGGAGACCCAGTACTTC. Its translation is CASSLAETQYF.

The chain employs TRBV6-5 and TRBJ1-2; TRBD1 matches 7 bases. Germline CDR1 reads MNHEY; CDR2 reads SVGAGI. The CDR3 sequence is 12 residues long. With V trimmed by 6 bases and J by 8 bases, 6 bases remained unmatched. This chain's CDR3 is CASSRQGRGYTF. The CDR3 DNA sequence: TGTGCCAGCAGCCGACAGGGTAGGGGCTACACCTTC.

J is TRBJ1-4 and V is TRBV19; D is unclear. Germline V lookup: CDR1 LNHDA, CDR2 SQIVND (reference sequence). CDR3 size: 16 residues. The V gene lost 4 bases and the J gene lost 0 bases, with 12 bases spanning the gap. The CDR3 protein is CASSRNAGATNEKLFF. In nucleotides, the CDR3 is TGTGCCAGTAGTAGGAATGCCGGGGCAACTAATGAAAAACTGTTTTTT. The full variable domain, rest sourced from reference TRBV19 and TRBJ1-4, is DGGITQSPKYLFRKEGQNVTLSCEQNLNHDAMYWYRQDPGQGLRLIYYSQIVNDFQKGDIAEGYSVSREKKESFPLTVTSAQKNPTAFYLCASSRNAGATNEKLFFGSGTQLSVL.

The chain carries TRBV28 and TRBJ1-6; D possibly corresponds to TRBD1 (5 bases). V was shortened by 5 bases and J by 0 bases, with 14 bases between the two germline ends. The CDR3 runs 17 residues. The germline V gene has CDR1 MDHEN and CDR2 SYDVKM. This CDR3 is CASSPSDTSSYNSPLHF. Here the CDR3 DNA reads TGTGCCAGCAGTCCCTCGGACACTAGCTCCTATAATTCACCCCTCCACTTT.

V gene TRBV7-9 combines with J gene TRBJ1-1, with a possible D match to TRBD1 (5 bases). The CDR3 is 16 amino acids. Trimming shortened V by 4 bases and J by 6 bases, and 21 bases separated the two germline ends. The V gene's germline CDR1 is SEHNR and CDR2 FQNEAQ (reference sequence). Here the CDR3 DNA reads TGTGCCAGCAGCTCTGGGACCGCCGGGCCCTTCTCTGAAGCTTTCTTT. Residues: CASSSGTAGPFSEAFF.

This chain uses TRBV27 with TRBJ1-1; D possibly corresponds to TRBD1 (6 bases). Germline CDR1 is MNHEY and CDR2 is SMNVEV (reference sequence). Trimming pared 10 bases from V and 7 bases from J, leaving 19 bases between. The CDR3 has 13 amino acids. CDR3 loop: CATPEGGNDEAFF. The CDR3 bases are TGTGCCACCCCAGAGGGGGGAAATGATGAAGCTTTCTTT.

The chain links TRBV5-6 to TRBJ1-2; 9 nucleotides align to TRBD1. CDR1 and CDR2 from the germline V gene are SGHDT and YYEEEE. This CDR3 has 16 amino acids. Germline trimming cut 4 bases from V and 4 bases from J; bases unmatched to any gene: 11. The CDR3 nucleotides are TGTGCCAGCAGCCATTACGGACAGGGGTTTCCCTATGGCTACACCTTC. It is translated as CASSHYGQGFPYGYTF.

The J gene is TRBJ2-1, the V gene TRBV18; the match to TRBD2 covers 7 bases. V was clipped by 6 bases and J by 7 bases; unmatched bases: 9. The CDR3 consists of 14 residues. Looked up from germline, CDR1 is KGHSH and CDR2 is LQKENI. CDR3 sequence reads: CASSRTGTNNEQFF. DNA of the CDR3: TGTGCCAGCTCTCGCACCGGGACTAATAATGAGCAGTTCTTC.

This rearrangement joins TRBV19 to TRBJ2-1; D unresolved. Per the germline V gene, CDR1 is LNHDA and CDR2 is SQIVND (reference sequence). V lost 3 bases to trimming and J lost 5 bases, with 14 bases between them. The CDR3 is made up of 15 amino acids. The CDR3 DNA sequence: TGTGCCAGTAGTATCTACTCGGCGAAGCACAATGAGCAGTTCTTC. Translating it yields CASSIYSAKHNEQFF.

This chain uses TRBV27 with TRBJ1-2; unclear D gene. CDR1 and CDR2 from the germline V gene are MNHEY and SMNVEV (reference sequence). V lost 3 bases to trimming and J lost 4 bases, with 9 bases between them. This CDR3 has 13 amino acids. In nucleotides, the CDR3 is TGTGCCAGCAGTTTTACGGGGTCCTATGGCTACACCTTC. This encodes CASSFTGSYGYTF.

The rearrangement links TRBV6-1 to TRBJ2-7, with D possibly TRBD1 on 5 matching bases. Germline lookup yields CDR1 MNHNS and CDR2 SASEGT. The CDR3 is 15 residues long. Trimming took off 9 bases at V and 0 bases at J, with 18 bases between the two ends. The CDR3 is CASPAPGRVSYEQYF. CDR3 nucleotides: TGTGCCAGTCCTGCCCCGGGCAGGGTCTCCTACGAGCAGTACTTC.

This clone is a singleton in its sample. V usage is TRBV5-1 and J usage is TRBJ1-4, with D perhaps TRBD1 (5 bases). V was trimmed by 0 bases and J by 6 bases, leaving 12 bases between them. CDR1 and CDR2 from the germline V gene are SGHRS and YFSETQ. CDR3 length equals 15 residues. CDR3 sequence (DNA): TGCGCCAGCAGCTTGGGAGAGGGGCTTCATGAAAAACTGTTTTTT. Protein: CASSLGEGLHEKLFF.

V usage is TRBV9 and J usage is TRBJ2-7, with D tentatively TRBD1 (5 bases). V gave up 3 bases and J gave up 0 bases, with 13 bases separating them. From germline, CDR1 is SGDLS and CDR2 YYNGEE. The CDR3 spans 15 residues. Written as DNA, the CDR3 is TGTGCCAGCAGCGAGGGGATAGGGCGCTCCTACGAGCAGTACTTC. Translated, it gives CASSEGIGRSYEQYF. Drawing the rest from reference TRBV9 and TRBJ2-7, the complete variable domain is DSGVTQTPKHLITATGQRVTLRCSPRSGDLSVYWYQQSLDQGLQFLIQYYNGEERAKGNILERFSAQQFPDLHSELNLSSLELGDSALYFCASSEGIGRSYEQYFGPGTRLTVT.

The gene calls are TRBV9 and TRBJ2-1; D unresolved. The CDR3 length is 17 residues. V was trimmed by 3 bases and J by 1 base, leaving 17 bases between them. The V gene's germline CDR1 is SGDLS and CDR2 YYNGEE. The CDR3 protein is CASSGYSGAFSYNEQFF. As DNA, the CDR3 is TGTGCCAGCAGCGGGTACAGTGGAGCGTTTTCCTACAATGAGCAGTTCTTC.

CDR3 nucleotides: TGTGCCAGCAGGGCGACAGGGGCGATAAACACTGAAGCTTTCTTT. This codes for CASRATGAINTEAFF. This chain uses TRBV9 with TRBJ1-1, with 8 bases matching TRBD1. CDR3 length: 15 amino acids. Germline V gene lookup returns CDR1 SGDLS and CDR2 YYNGEE. With V trimmed by 5 bases and J by 2 bases, 8 bases remained unmatched.

This clone was recorded once. The chain has TRBV13 and TRBJ2-3; the match to TRBD2 covers 8 bases. The germline V gene has CDR1 PRHDT and CDR2 FYEKMQ (reference sequence). The CDR3 length is 14 residues. J was trimmed by 6 bases and V by 5 bases; bases with no gene match: 7. CDR3 in amino acids: CASSLGGARDTQYF. As DNA, the CDR3 is TGTGCCAGCAGCCTCGGGGGGGCCAGGGATACGCAGTATTTT.

The chain links TRBV12-5 to TRBJ2-1; perhaps D is TRBD1 or TRBD2 (5 bases each). V lost 0 bases and J 2 bases, leaving 11 bases between the germline ends. The CDR3 runs to 16 residues. Germline V gene sequence: CDR1 LGHNT, CDR2 FRNRAP. CDR3 region: CASGLVLGTTYNEQFF. In DNA, the CDR3 is TGTGCTAGTGGTTTGGTACTGGGGACCACCTACAATGAGCAGTTCTTC.

This chain joins TRBV5-1 and TRBJ2-7, with D unclear. This CDR3 region has 16 residues. Per the germline V gene, CDR1 is SGHRS and CDR2 is YFSETQ. V dropped 0 bases and J dropped 2 bases, with 15 bases sitting between them. The CDR3 spells CASSLEDQFRTYEQYF. The CDR3 bases are TGCGCCAGCAGCTTGGAAGATCAGTTTCGAACCTACGAGCAGTACTTC.